These T cell receptor beta chains were read from a single sample in a study of OX40 agonist ivuxolimab in advanced cancers. Libraries were prepared by immunoSEQ multiplex PCR; TCRdb keeps only in-frame clonotypes and omits some of them. Among about 64,000 clones listed, approximately 88% were seen once. Sample: CD4+ or CD8+ T cells sorted from blood, taken in a trial of the OX40 agonist ivuxolimab. The receptors were gathered from an adult with an advanced solid tumor such as melanoma, head and neck, liver or kidney cancer. The conserved cysteine and the conserved F or W are not part of the CDR3 here. The order of the fields is J gene, clone size, V gene, CDR3 protein. Rows give clone size only sometimes, using once, few, many, or a class for an expanded clone.

J: TRBJ1-2; size: .; V: TRBV6-1; CDR3: ASSEVGVGYGYT
J: TRBJ1-1; size: .; V: TRBV19; CDR3: ASSSQGYDTEAF
J: TRBJ2-7; size: .; V: TRBV19; CDR3: ATSRGTGSEQY
J: TRBJ2-2; size: .; V: TRBV6-5; CDR3: ASSEQGHTGELF
J: TRBJ2-7; size: once; V: TRBV2; CDR3: ASSPQSKGPYEQY
J: TRBJ1-5; size: few; V: TRBV10-3; CDR3: AIGDSYSNQPQH
J: TRBJ1-2; size: .; V: TRBV11-3; CDR3: ASSRGGGNQIYGYT
J: TRBJ2-2; size: once; V: TRBV7-6; CDR3: ASSQTLNTGELF
J: TRBJ2-4; size: once; V: TRBV7-9; CDR3: ASSPGFRVAKNIQY
J: TRBJ1-3; size: .; V: TRBV5-1; CDR3: ASRAAFSGNTIY
J: TRBJ2-7; size: .; V: TRBV18; CDR3: ASSSLDQGEQY